These 15 T cell receptor beta chains originate from one sample sequenced in a study of cytomegalovirus exposure and HLA in healthy donors. The PCR had 60 Vbeta and 13 Jbeta primers. Repertoires were generated with immunoSEQ multiplex PCR, while TCRdb's copy carries only in-frame clones and drops some. The sample consists of about 130,000 clones, about four fifths of them appearing once. Sequenced sample: PBMCs. All receptors come from a man younger than 35 in good health and CMV-seronegative.

The chain joins TRBV5-8 to TRBJ1-1; D possibly corresponds to TRBD1 (5 bases). Trimming stripped 1 base from V and 0 bases from J, with 19 bases between. The CDR3 sequence is 18 residues long. Germline V lookup: CDR1 SGHTS, CDR2 YDEGEE. This CDR3 is CASSLSQTAWVLNTEAFF. CDR3 DNA sequence: TGTGCCAGCAGCTTGTCCCAGACAGCGTGGGTTCTGAACACTGAAGCTTTCTTT.

The chain links TRBV7-2 to TRBJ1-2, with 8 bases aligning to TRBD1. Germline V gene lookup returns CDR1 SGHTA and CDR2 FQGNSA. The CDR3 totals 15 residues. With V trimmed by 5 bases and J by 6 bases, 11 bases remained unmatched. For the CDR3, the DNA is TGTGCCAGCAGCCCCTCGGGGCCAGGGGGCGATGGCTACACCTTC. Residues: CASSPSGPGGDGYTF.

The chain couples TRBV5-4 to TRBJ2-5; D is uncertain. Germline V gives CDR1 SGHNT, CDR2 YYREEE (reference sequence). With 4 bases removed from V and 2 bases from J, the gap between germline ends came to 9 bases. CDR3 length: 13 amino acids. The CDR3 protein is CASSPRQQETQYF. For the CDR3, the DNA is TGTGCCAGCAGCCCCAGGCAACAAGAGACCCAGTACTTC. Full variable domain (rest looked up from reference TRBV5-4 and TRBJ2-5): ETGVTQSPTHLIKTRGQQVTLRCSSQSGHNTVSWYQQALGQGPQFIFQYYREEENGRGNFPPRFSGLQFPNYSSELNVNALELDDSALYLCASSPRQQETQYFGPGTRLLVL.

This clone showed up just a few times. J is TRBJ2-2 and V is TRBV5-1; D is unclear. Trimming took 1 base from V and 2 from J, leaving 9 bases between them. CDR1 is SGHRS, CDR2 YFSETQ, per germline. The CDR3 totals 15 residues. The CDR3 DNA reads as TGCGCCAGCAGCTTGAGGCAGACAAACACCGGGGAGCTGTTTTTT. It encodes CASSLRQTNTGELFF.

The rearrangement links TRBV6-5 to TRBJ2-5; 11 nucleotides align to TRBD2. This CDR3 has 14 residues. Losses at the gene ends were 6 bases for V and 4 bases for J; bases not matched to a gene: 4. Germline CDR1 reads MNHEY; CDR2 reads SVGAGI. CDR3 amino acids: CASRPSGGRETQYF. CDR3 coding DNA: TGTGCCAGCAGGCCTAGCGGGGGGAGAGAGACCCAGTACTTC.

This sequence joins TRBV15 and TRBJ1-1, with D perhaps matching TRBD1 (6 bases). Germline V lookup: CDR1 LNHNV, CDR2 YYDKDF (reference sequence). There are 16 residues in the CDR3. V dropped 2 bases and J dropped 5 bases, with 18 bases sitting between them. The CDR3 here is CATSRYAGGASTEAFF. CDR3 coding DNA: TGTGCCACCAGCAGATACGCCGGGGGGGCGAGTACTGAAGCTTTCTTT. Based on the CDR3 plus reference TRBV15 and TRBJ1-1, the full variable domain is DAMVIQNPRYQVTQFGKPVTLSCSQTLNHNVMYWYQQKSSQAPKLLFHYYDKDFNNEADTPDNFQSRRPNTSFCFLDIRSPGLGDTAMYLCATSRYAGGASTEAFFGQGTRLTVV.

The CDR3 coding sequence is TGTGCCAGCAGCTTAGACGCGACTCAAGCTTTCTTT. As protein: CASSLDATQAFF. The rearrangement uses TRBV7-2 and TRBJ1-1; no firm D call. CDR1 and CDR2 (germline): SGHTA, FQGNSA. CDR3 length equals 12 residues. The V end lost 1 base, the J end lost 9 bases, and 9 bases lay between the germline ends. Variable domain in full (rest from reference TRBV7-2 and TRBJ1-1): GAGVSQSPSNKVTEKGKDVELRCDPISGHTALYWYRQSLGQGLEFLIYFQGNSAPDKSGLPSDRFSAERTGGSVSTLTIQRTQQEDSAVYLCASSLDATQAFFGQGTRLTVV.

The chain couples TRBV7-2 to TRBJ2-7, with TRBD2 as a possible D gene (6 bases). The CDR3 length is 13 residues. V was trimmed by 5 bases and J by 7 bases, leaving 15 bases between them. Germline values: CDR1 SGHTA, CDR2 FQGNSA. The CDR3 region has the DNA TGTGCCAGCAGCACCGGAGGGGCCGGGGAGCAGTACTTC. This sequence encodes CASSTGGAGEQYF.

The chain carries TRBV4-3 and TRBJ2-5; D may be TRBD1 (6 bases). CDR1 LGHNA and CDR2 YSLEER come from the germline V gene. The germline V and J ends were trimmed by 0 bases and 2 bases, with 10 bases remaining between them. This CDR3 is 15 amino acids long. The CDR3: CASSQEGRGQETQYF. The CDR3 nucleotides are TGCGCCAGCAGCCAAGAAGGCAGGGGACAAGAGACCCAGTACTTC.

V usage is TRBV6-1 and J usage is TRBJ2-2; 7 bases align to TRBD1. The CDR3 is 13 amino acids. Germline trimming cut 6 bases from V and 10 bases from J; bases unmatched to any gene: 8. CDR1 and CDR2 from the germline V gene are MNHNS and SASEGT. CDR3 sequence: CASRETGIMELFF. The CDR3 region has the DNA TGTGCCAGCAGGGAGACAGGGATTATGGAGCTGTTTTTT.

This rearrangement joins TRBV29-1 to TRBJ1-4, with 7 bases matching TRBD1. The CDR3 totals 15 residues. The germline V gene has CDR1 SQVTM and CDR2 ANQGSEA. Unmatched junction bases numbered 10, after V lost 5 bases and J lost 4 bases. Here the CDR3 reads CSVQPGGTGNEKLFF. The CDR3 coding sequence is TGCAGCGTTCAACCAGGGGGTACGGGTAATGAAAAACTGTTTTTT.

The CDR3 sequence is CASSLGGTGERNTEAFF. The CDR3 DNA reads TGTGCCAGCAGTTTAGGAGGGACAGGGGAACGGAACACTGAAGCTTTCTTT. V is TRBV28 and J is TRBJ1-1; 10 bases are shared with TRBD1. The CDR3 length is 17 residues. The trim removed 2 bases at V and 1 base at J, leaving 7 bases unmatched. CDR1 MDHEN and CDR2 SYDVKM come from the germline V gene.

The rearrangement joins TRBV19 to TRBJ1-1; no reliable D call. Per germline, CDR1 LNHDA and CDR2 SQIVND (reference sequence). Trimming took off 5 bases at V and 1 base at J, with 8 bases between the two ends. There are 13 residues in the CDR3. The CDR3 loop is CASSSQENTEAFF. The CDR3 DNA follows: TGTGCCAGTAGTTCACAAGAGAACACTGAAGCTTTCTTT.

The chain links TRBV5-1 to TRBJ2-3; TRBD2 agrees at 9 bases. CDR3 size: 16 residues. Germline assignment: CDR1 SGHRS and CDR2 YFSETQ. Trimming cost V 4 bases and J 6 bases; bases outside gene matches: 12. DNA for the CDR3: TGCGCCAGCAGCCGCGGGGCGGGAGGGCGATCGGATACGCAGTATTTT. Translated: CASSRGAGGRSDTQYF.

This clone was detected once. The V and J genes are TRBV19 and TRBJ1-2; the D gene is possibly TRBD1 (6 bases). Trimming left V 7 bases short and J 6 bases short, with 12 bases between. In germline, CDR1 is LNHDA, CDR2 SQIVND (reference sequence). This CDR3 has 12 residues. Here the CDR3 DNA reads TGTGCCAGTAAGACAGGTTATCATGGCTACACCTTC. Its translation: CASKTGYHGYTF.